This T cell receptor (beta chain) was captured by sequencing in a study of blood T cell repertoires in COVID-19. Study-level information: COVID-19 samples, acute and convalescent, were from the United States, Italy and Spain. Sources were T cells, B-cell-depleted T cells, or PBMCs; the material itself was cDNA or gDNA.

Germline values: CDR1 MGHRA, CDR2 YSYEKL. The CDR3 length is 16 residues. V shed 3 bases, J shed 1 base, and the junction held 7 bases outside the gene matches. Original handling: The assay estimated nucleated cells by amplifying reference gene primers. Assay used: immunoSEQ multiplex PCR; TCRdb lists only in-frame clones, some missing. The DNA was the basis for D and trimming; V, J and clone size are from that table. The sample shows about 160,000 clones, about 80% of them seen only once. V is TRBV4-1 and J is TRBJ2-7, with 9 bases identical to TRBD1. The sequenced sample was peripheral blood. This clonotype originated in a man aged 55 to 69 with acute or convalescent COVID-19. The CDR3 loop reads CASSHPSGTGSYEQYF. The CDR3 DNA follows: TGCGCCAGCAGCCACCCTTCCGGGACAGGGTCCTACGAGCAGTACTTC.